The present TCR beta chain was sequenced within a study of blood T cell repertoires in COVID-19. Turning to the study itself: The United States, Italy and Spain supplied acute and convalescent COVID-19 samples. Sample material is recorded as cDNA or gDNA derived from T cells, B-cell-depleted T cells, or PBMCs.

The CDR3 loop spans 15 amino acids. CDR1 and CDR2 from the germline V gene are MNHEY and SVGAGI. V lost 6 bases, J lost 2 bases, and 7 bases stayed unmatched. Under the authors' procedure: Estimation of nucleated cell counts relied on the amplification of reference gene primers. Method: immunoSEQ multiplex PCR; TCRdb's copy keeps in-frame clones and lacks some. Clone size and V and J calls were adopted from that table, with D and trimming inferred from the DNA. The table has 110,000 to 150,000 clones, over 70% seen once; the top ten hold 7% to 9%. This clonotype was obtained from a man aged 50 or older with active or convalescent COVID-19. The specimen sequenced was peripheral blood. The chain couples TRBV6-5 to TRBJ1-5; TRBD1 agrees at 7 bases. The CDR3 DNA is TGTGCCAGCAGCCACGACAGGGCTGGCAATCAGCCCCAGCATTTT. This gives the protein CASSHDRAGNQPQHF.